This T cell receptor beta chain was captured in a study of CXCR3-negative and CXCR3-positive naive CD8 T cells. Looking at the study overall: Per-library TRB read counts averaged about 1.5 +/- 0.3 million, adding up to 130 million to 150 million in total. Overall study findings and caveats: Unlike memory cells, which differed, naive CXCR3-negative and CXCR3-positive cells had similar TRBV-TRBJ usage. Relative to memory CD8+ cells, whose diversity was much lower, both naive subsets had comparably high diversity.

The CDR3 has 13 amino acids. CDR1 is SGHKS, CDR2 YYEKEE, per germline (reference sequence). Via 5' RACE with UMI labels, TRB cDNA libraries were prepared. TCRdb re-called the 5' RACE reads, yielding one record per CDR3 amino acid sequence without DNA. This table holds over 45,000 distinct CDR3 sequences. On this clonotype itself: Its antigen is not identified.

The V and J genes are TRBV5-5 and TRBJ1-2. The sample consisted of memory CD8+ T cells from blood. The sequence came from a human donor in good health. Some clones in this sample may be carry-over from other donors' samples. CDR3 sequence reads: CASSLGYDYGYTF.